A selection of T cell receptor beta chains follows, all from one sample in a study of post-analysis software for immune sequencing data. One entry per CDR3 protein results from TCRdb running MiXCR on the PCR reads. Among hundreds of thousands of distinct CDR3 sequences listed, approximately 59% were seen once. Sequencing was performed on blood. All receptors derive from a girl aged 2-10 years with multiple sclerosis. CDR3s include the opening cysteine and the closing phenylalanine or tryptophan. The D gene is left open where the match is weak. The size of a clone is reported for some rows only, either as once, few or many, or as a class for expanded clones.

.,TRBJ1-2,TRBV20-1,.,CSARDQSGTGYTF,TGCAGTGCTAGAGATCAGTCAGGGACTGGCTACACCTTC
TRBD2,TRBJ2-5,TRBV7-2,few,CASSFSSGGQETQYF,TGTGCCAGCAGCTTCTCTAGCGGGGGGCAAGAGACCCAGTACTTC
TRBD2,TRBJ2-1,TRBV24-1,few,CATSDPGRETYNEQFF,TGTGCCACCAGTGACCCCGGGCGGGAGACCTACAATGAGCAGTTCTTC
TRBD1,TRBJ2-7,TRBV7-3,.,CASSSQGARNEQYF,TGTGCCAGCAGCTCACAGGGGGCCCGAAACGAGCAGTACTTC
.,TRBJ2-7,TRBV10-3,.,CAISGTSYEQYF,TGTGCCATCAGTGGTACCAGCTACGAGCAGTACTTC
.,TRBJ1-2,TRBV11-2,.,CASSLVTPYGYTF,TGTGCCAGCAGCTTAGTGACCCCCTATGGCTACACCTTC
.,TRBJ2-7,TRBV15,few,CATSAMPGPSYEQYF,TGTGCCACCAGCGCGATGCCGGGGCCCTCCTACGAGCAGTACTTC
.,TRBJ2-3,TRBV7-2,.,CASSFVADSTDTQYF,TGTGCCAGCAGCTTTGTAGCGGACAGCACAGATACGCAGTATTTT
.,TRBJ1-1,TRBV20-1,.,CSASRATPEAFF,TGCAGTGCTAGTAGGGCGACCCCTGAAGCTTTCTTT
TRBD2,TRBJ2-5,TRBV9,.,CASSISPPGPGGETQYF,TGTGCCAGCAGCATATCCCCCCCGGGACCGGGGGGAGAGACCCAGTACTTC
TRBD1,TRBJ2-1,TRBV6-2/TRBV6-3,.,CASSGFGTGSYNEQFF,TGTGCCAGCAGCGGTTTCGGGACAGGGTCCTACAATGAGCAGTTCTTC
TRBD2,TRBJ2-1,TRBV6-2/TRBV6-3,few,CASSYSKTSGGVFSSYNEQFF,TGTGCCAGCAGTTACTCGAAAACTAGCGGGGGGGTATTCAGCTCCTACAATGAGCAGTTCTTC
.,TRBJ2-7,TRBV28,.,CTSSTEVLRPGEQYF,TGTACCAGCAGTACAGAGGTCCTTCGCCCAGGCGAGCAGTACTTC
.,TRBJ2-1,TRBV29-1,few,CSADRNNEQFF,TGCAGCGCCGACAGAAACAATGAGCAGTTCTTC
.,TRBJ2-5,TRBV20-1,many,CSARAGETQYF,TGCAGTGCTAGAGCCGGGGAGACCCAGTACTTC
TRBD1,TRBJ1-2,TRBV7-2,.,CASSLVGQGAANYGYTF,TGTGCCAGCAGCTTAGTGGGACAGGGCGCGGCTAACTATGGCTACACCTTC
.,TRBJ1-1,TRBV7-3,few,CASSYTENTEAFF,TGTGCCAGCAGTTATACAGAAAACACTGAAGCTTTCTTT
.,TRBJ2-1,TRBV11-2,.,CANSLPGPTYNEQFF,TGTGCCAACAGCCTTCCGGGCCCTACCTACAATGAGCAGTTCTTC
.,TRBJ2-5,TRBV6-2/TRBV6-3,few,CASSQDGAATETQYF,TGTGCCAGCAGTCAGGACGGGGCCGCTACGGAGACCCAGTACTTC
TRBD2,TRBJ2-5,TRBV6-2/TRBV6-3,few,CASRLAGGETQYF,TGTGCCAGCAGGCTAGCGGGGGGTGAGACCCAGTACTTC
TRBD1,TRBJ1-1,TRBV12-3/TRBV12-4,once,CASWSYRTGNTEAFF,TGTGCCAGCTGGTCCTATAGGACAGGTAACACCGAAGCTTTCTTT
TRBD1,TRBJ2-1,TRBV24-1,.,CATSDFARGSYNEQFF,TGTGCCACCAGTGATTTTGCCAGGGGGTCGTACAATGAGCAGTTCTTC
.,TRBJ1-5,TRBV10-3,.,CAISGGGGNQPQHF,TGTGCCATCAGTGGAGGGGGGGGAAATCAGCCCCAGCATTTT
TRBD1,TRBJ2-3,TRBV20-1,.,CSATAGQGGADTQYF,TGCAGTGCTACAGCTGGACAGGGAGGTGCAGATACGCAGTATTTT
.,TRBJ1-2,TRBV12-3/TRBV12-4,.,CASRPSPSGGYTF,TGTGCCAGCAGACCCAGCCCCAGTGGTGGCTACACCTTC
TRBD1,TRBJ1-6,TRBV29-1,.,CSVGQGANSPLHF,TGCAGCGTGGGACAGGGGGCAAATTCACCCCTCCACTTT
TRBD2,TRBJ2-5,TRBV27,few,CASSLGLATETQYF,TGTGCCAGCAGTTTAGGACTAGCGACGGAGACCCAGTACTTC
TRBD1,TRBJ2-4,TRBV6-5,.,CASRRLGTGNNIQYF,TGTGCCAGCAGACGACTGGGGACAGGGAACAACATTCAGTACTTC
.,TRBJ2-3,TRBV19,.,CASSITLSTDTQYF,TGTGCCAGTAGTATCACGCTATCCACAGATACGCAGTATTTT
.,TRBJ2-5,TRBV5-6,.,CASTRAQETQYF,TGTGCCAGCACCCGGGCGCAGGAGACCCAGTACTTC
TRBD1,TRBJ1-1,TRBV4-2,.,CASSQESTGGNTEAFF,TGTGCCAGCAGCCAAGAGTCAACAGGGGGCAACACTGAAGCTTTCTTT
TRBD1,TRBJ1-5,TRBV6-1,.,CASRPWTGGGTQYSNQPQHF,TGTGCCAGCAGACCTTGGACAGGGGGCGGTACACAATATAGCAATCAGCCCCAGCATTTT
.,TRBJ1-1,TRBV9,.,CASSVGGREAFF,TGTGCCAGCAGCGTAGGAGGGCGCGAGGCTTTCTTT
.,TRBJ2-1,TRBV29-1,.,CSGSQGILDEQFF,TGCAGCGGCTCACAGGGAATTCTCGATGAGCAGTTCTTC
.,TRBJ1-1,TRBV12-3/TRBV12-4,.,CASSFIAESSEAFF,TGTGCCAGCAGTTTCATCGCGGAATCCTCTGAAGCTTTCTTT
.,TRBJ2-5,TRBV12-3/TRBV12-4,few,CASSTHAGWGMRETQYF,TGTGCCAGCAGCACCCATGCAGGGTGGGGAATGCGAGAGACCCAGTACTTC
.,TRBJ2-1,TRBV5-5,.,CASSLAAGGTYNEQFF,TGTGCCAGCAGCTTGGCCGCAGGAGGAACCTACAATGAGCAGTTCTTC
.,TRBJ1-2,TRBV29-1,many,CSVQGSGYGYTF,TGCAGCGTTCAGGGCTCGGGATATGGCTACACCTTC
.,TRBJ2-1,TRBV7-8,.,CASTYWAHEQFF,TGTGCCAGCACTTACTGGGCCCATGAGCAGTTCTTC
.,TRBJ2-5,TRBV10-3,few,CAISERETQYF,TGTGCCATCAGTGAGCGGGAGACCCAGTACTTC
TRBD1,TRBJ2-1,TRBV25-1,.,CASSQPGQGFNEQFF,TGTGCCAGCAGTCAACCGGGACAGGGCTTCAATGAGCAGTTCTTC
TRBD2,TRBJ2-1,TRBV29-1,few,CSATSGNTYNEQFF,TGCAGCGCTACTAGCGGGAACACCTACAATGAGCAGTTCTTC
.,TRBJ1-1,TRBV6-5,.,CASSYSNRLNTEAFF,TGTGCCAGCAGTTACTCGAACAGACTAAACACTGAAGCTTTCTTT
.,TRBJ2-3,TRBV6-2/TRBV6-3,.,CASRDQPIDTQYF,TGTGCCAGCAGGGACCAGCCCATAGATACGCAGTATTTT
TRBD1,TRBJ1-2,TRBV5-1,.,CASSLPRDRSNYGYTF,TGCGCCAGCAGCCTCCCAAGGGACAGGTCTAACTATGGCTACACCTTC
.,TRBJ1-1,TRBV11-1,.,CASSMTAPEAFF,TGTGCCAGCAGCATGACCGCACCTGAAGCTTTCTTT
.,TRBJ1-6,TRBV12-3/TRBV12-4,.,CASSFRVVRSPLHF,TGTGCCAGCAGTTTTAGGGTAGTTAGGTCACCCCTCCACTTT
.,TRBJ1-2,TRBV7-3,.,CASSPVPGPGDGYGYTF,TGTGCCAGCAGCCCGGTTCCGGGACCTGGGGATGGCTATGGCTACACCTTC
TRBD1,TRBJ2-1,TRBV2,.,CASSQGRQGHEQFF,TGTGCCAGCAGCCAGGGGAGACAGGGGCATGAGCAGTTCTTC
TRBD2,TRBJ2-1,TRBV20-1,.,CSARLGGGPPYNEQFF,TGCAGTGCTAGGTTGGGCGGGGGGCCGCCCTACAATGAGCAGTTCTTC
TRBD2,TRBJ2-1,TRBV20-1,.,CSARGEGGIYNEQFF,TGCAGTGCTAGAGGGGAGGGCGGGATCTACAATGAGCAGTTCTTC
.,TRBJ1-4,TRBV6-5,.,CASRREPPTNEKLFF,TGTGCCAGCAGGAGGGAGCCCCCGACTAATGAAAAACTGTTTTTT
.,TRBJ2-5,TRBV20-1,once,CSATRLSGREETQYF,TGCAGTGCCACCCGGTTGTCCGGCCGAGAAGAGACCCAGTACTTC
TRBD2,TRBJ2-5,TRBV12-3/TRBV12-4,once,CASSFGSGRLGETQYF,TGTGCCAGCAGTTTTGGTAGCGGGAGATTGGGAGAGACCCAGTACTTC